A selection of T cell receptor beta chains follows, all from one sample in a study of cytomegalovirus exposure and HLA in healthy donors. Profiling relied on immunoSEQ multiplex PCR, and the TCRdb table lists in-frame clones only, not all of them. This table holds some 150,000 clones. Sequencing was performed on PBMCs. Receptors originate from a young woman in good health and CMV-seronegative. The CDR3 runs from the conserved cysteine through the conserved F or W.

V	J	CDR3
TRBV4-1	TRBJ1-4	CASSRGVRGEKLFF
TRBV27	TRBJ1-2	CASSWSEGGAYGYTF
TRBV19	TRBJ2-2	CASSRTPSTGELFF
TRBV25-1	TRBJ2-1	CASSEINTGRGNNEQFF
TRBV10-3	TRBJ2-2	CAISTPESFATGELFF
TRBV28	TRBJ1-1	CASSFQGRTEAFF
TRBV5-8	TRBJ2-2	CASSLGVNTGELFF
TRBV15	TRBJ2-1	CATSRELAGGQNEQFF
TRBV19	TRBJ1-5	CASNTGVPNQPQHF
TRBV7-9	TRBJ2-5	CASSFGSGGQETQYF
TRBV30	TRBJ1-3	CAWDRVAAGNTIYF
TRBV7-9	TRBJ2-5	CASSGLATQETQYF
TRBV6-1	TRBJ2-1	CASSETGGGSEQFF
TRBV19	TRBJ2-1	CASSLTGSNEQFF
TRBV6-5	TRBJ2-2	CASRPPSGNTGELFF
TRBV19	TRBJ2-3	CASSSAGTDTQYF
TRBV4-1	TRBJ2-1	CASSHEGLANEQFF
TRBV5-1	TRBJ2-1	CASSLVSGLPYNEQFF
TRBV9	TRBJ1-4	CASSVRTGYGEKLFF
TRBV19	TRBJ1-1	CASSIGGRSTEAFF
TRBV2	TRBJ1-1	CASSGVVRNTEAFF
TRBV6-1	TRBJ1-1	CASSYTPGQGSEAFF
TRBV2	TRBJ2-1	CASRKRLAGAYNEQFF
TRBV27	TRBJ2-7	CASSLGTGGVEQYF
TRBV27	TRBJ1-1	CASSSTANTEAFF
TRBV19	TRBJ1-4	CASSDPGQVFEKLFF
TRBV30	TRBJ2-2	CAGLGRPNTGELFF
TRBV9	TRBJ1-2	CASSVDGRDGYTF
TRBV29-1	TRBJ2-3	CSERKAGDTQYF
TRBV29-1	TRBJ2-5	CSVAAGGPETQYF
TRBV6-1	TRBJ2-3	CASSDSLASTDTQYF
TRBV4-3	TRBJ1-2	CASSQEGADYGYTF
TRBV30	TRBJ2-2	CAWGTGGFDTGELFF
TRBV10-3	TRBJ2-2	CAIREVAGDTGELFF
TRBV27	TRBJ2-3	CASSLSASTDTQYF
TRBV29-1	TRBJ1-1	CSVVRLLSAEAFF
TRBV5-1	TRBJ1-4	CASSLGQLNEKLFF
TRBV5-6	TRBJ1-3	CASSLGASGNTIYF
TRBV27	TRBJ1-6	CASSFNPRNNSPLHF
TRBV6-1	TRBJ2-1	CASSERAGGIEQFF
TRBV2	TRBJ1-1	CASSQRGGGSEAFF
TRBV7-2	TRBJ2-7	CASSLGLFYEQYF
TRBV5-1	TRBJ2-3	CASIQSSGSGGDTQYF
TRBV21-1	TRBJ2-5	CASSNRTGEVGERETQYF
TRBV2	TRBJ2-1	CASRGASGGSQFF
TRBV13	TRBJ2-2	CASSFNSGSGGTGELFF
TRBV7-3	TRBJ2-5	CASSITGTGGQETQYF
TRBV19	.	CASSIGLDSYEQYF
TRBV5-1	TRBJ1-3	CASSLVAGLSGNTIYF
TRBV7-2	TRBJ2-2	CASSLTLAYTGELFF
TRBV7-6	TRBJ2-1	CASSSDVIRDEQFF
TRBV27	TRBJ2-7	CASSKDRTYEQYF
TRBV28	TRBJ2-3	CASRFLRSDTQYF
TRBV5-6	TRBJ1-2	CASSLGEAGYGYTF
TRBV7-8	TRBJ2-1	CASSPGTSINNEQFF
TRBV7-8	TRBJ2-1	CASSLEGAGDLYNEQFF
TRBV29-1	TRBJ1-6	CSVASAYNSPLHF
TRBV28	TRBJ2-2	CASSSDRGGELFF
TRBV5-1	TRBJ2-1	CASSRTGSDLNEQFF
TRBV28	TRBJ2-7	CASRGLAGVYEQYF